This TCR beta chain was sequenced during a study of shared clonotypes between healthy human individuals. Germline loops: CDR1 LGHNA, CDR2 YSLEER. This CDR3 has 13 residues. V lost 3 bases and J lost 6, with 9 bases in between. Assay used: immunoSEQ multiplex PCR; TCRdb lists only in-frame clones, some missing. The sample shows just over 2,000,000 clones, roughly 94% of them seen only once. The rearrangement uses TRBV4-3 and TRBJ2-1, with D maybe TRBD2 (5 bases). The TCR was taken from a young man in good health. Sequences were obtained from naive CD4+ T cells sorted from blood. This sample's subset: CD45RA+ positively selected. The CDR3 sequence is CASSQEAGNEQFF. The CDR3 nucleotides read TGCGCCAGCAGCCAGGAGGCGGGCAATGAGCAGTTCTTC.